A single sample is the source of the 17 T cell receptor beta chains below, sequenced in a study of T cells expressing NK-cell markers. TCRdb reprocessed the 5' RACE reads, with one entry per CDR3 protein and no DNA. The sample table includes approximately 550,000 distinct CDR3 sequences. The sample taken for sequencing was blood T cells: a sorted CD56 or NKG2C T cell subset, CD4+ or CD8+ T cells, or bulk PBMC T cells (not recorded which). Receptors originate from a young man in good health.

The rearrangement links TRBV19 to TRBJ2-6. This CDR3 is built from 12 residues. In germline, CDR1 is LNHDA, CDR2 SQIVND (reference sequence). The CDR3 reads CASDPGANVLTF.

The chain links TRBV30 to TRBJ2-2; the TRBD2 assignment by TCRdb is unverifiable without DNA. Per the germline V gene, CDR1 is GTSNPN and CDR2 is SVGIG (reference sequence). The CDR3 totals 14 residues. CDR3 residues: CAWSVPLGGGELFF.

This chain uses TRBV11-2 with TRBJ2-1; TCRdb gives TRBD2 as the D gene, but with no DNA this cannot be confirmed. The CDR3 covers 15 residues. Germline lookup yields CDR1 SGHAT and CDR2 FQNNGV. The CDR3 here is CASSQTSGSPNEQFF.

The rearrangement links TRBV27 to TRBJ2-7; no DNA is available, so the TRBD1 call from TCRdb remains unchecked. This CDR3 region has 16 residues. Germline-derived CDR1 and CDR2 are MNHEY and SMNVEV (reference sequence). This chain's CDR3 is CASSLWGSSRAYEQYF.

V and J are TRBV9 and TRBJ2-1. CDR1 is SGDLS and CDR2 is YYNGEE in the germline V gene. CDR3 length: 16 amino acids. The CDR3: CASSVGQDPTYNEQFF.

The chain employs TRBV14 and TRBJ2-1. The germline V gene has CDR1 SGHDN and CDR2 FVKESK. The CDR3 is 16 amino acids. CDR3 residues: CASSQVRLAPYNEQFF.

The chain has TRBV12-3 or TRBV12-4 and TRBJ1-1; the D call from TCRdb, TRBD1, cannot be confirmed without DNA. This CDR3 spans 15 amino acids. The CDR3 loop is CASSPRPSRNTEAFF.

This chain uses TRBV27 with TRBJ2-2; absent DNA, TCRdb's TRBD2 call cannot be checked. Germline V gives CDR1 MNHEY, CDR2 SMNVEV (reference sequence). This CDR3 is 17 amino acids long. CDR3 protein: CASSKQPTSGNTGELFF.

The V and J genes are TRBV6-5 and TRBJ2-6. The CDR3 is made up of 17 amino acids. Germline lookup yields CDR1 MNHEY and CDR2 SVGAGI. The CDR3 is CASSYETQVSGANVLTF.

The V and J genes are TRBV28 and TRBJ1-2. CDR3 length equals 14 residues. CDR1 is MDHEN, CDR2 SYDVKM, per germline. This CDR3 reads CASSLGRGSYGYTF.

CDR3 residues: CASSVSNHGADTQYF. The V gene is TRBV5-1, the J gene TRBJ2-3. The CDR3 consists of 15 residues. Germline CDR1 and CDR2: SGHRS and YFSETQ.

The chain joins TRBV7-6 to TRBJ2-2; the TCRdb D gene call, TRBD2, has no DNA to confirm it. CDR3 length: 17 residues. The germline gives CDR1 SGHVS, CDR2 FNYEAQ. The CDR3 is CASSLGLAGVGTGELFF.

The chain carries TRBV12-3 or TRBV12-4 and TRBJ2-1; TCRdb picks TRBD2, but there is no DNA to check that call. The CDR3 is made up of 15 amino acids. CDR3 loop: CASSPGTLIYNEQFF.

The CDR3 reads CASSLIQMGYEQYF. The chain recombines TRBV11-2 with TRBJ2-7. Germline CDR1 reads SGHAT; CDR2 reads FQNNGV. This CDR3 is 14 amino acids long. Looking up the rest from reference TRBV11-2 and TRBJ2-7 gives the full variable domain: EAGVAQSPRYKIIEKRQSVAFWCNPISGHATLYWYQQILGQGPKLLIQFQNNGVVDDSQLPKDRFSAERLKGVDSTLKIQPAKLEDSAVYLCASSLIQMGYEQYFGPGTRLTVT.

The gene calls are TRBV27 and TRBJ2-1; there is no DNA to check the TCRdb D call of TRBD2. The CDR3 is 15 residues long. In germline, CDR1 is MNHEY, CDR2 SMNVEV (reference sequence). CDR3 sequence: CASSLSTVPLNEQFF.

The chain couples TRBV11-2 to TRBJ2-1; the D call of TRBD1 rests on TCRdb alone, since no DNA is present to check it. Germline V lookup: CDR1 SGHAT, CDR2 FQNNGV. This CDR3 has 15 residues. This chain's CDR3 is CASSLGPGSGNEQFF.

This rearrangement joins TRBV12-3 or TRBV12-4 to TRBJ2-1; TCRdb lists TRBD2, though no DNA is available to test this call. The CDR3 has 16 amino acids. The CDR3 spells CASSLVPSGTYNEQFF.